The text below deals with one T cell receptor (beta chain). Naive CD4+ cells were CD45RA-selected; the remaining cells were memory. V lost 4 bases, J lost 10 bases, and 10 bases stayed unmatched. CDR1 and CDR2 from the germline V gene are SGHRS and YFSETQ. The CDR3 runs 13 residues. The sample comes from a study of shared clonotypes between healthy human individuals. Each replicate PCR on the sorted subsets used approximately 180 ng DNA (about 30,000 T cell genomes). Data came from immunoSEQ multiplex PCR; TCRdb stores just in-frame clones and leaves some out. The sample gives 2 million to 2.5 million clones, roughly 90% of which show up once; 0.37% is in the top ten.

This receptor was obtained from a man aged 18 to 30 in good health. Some clones in this sample may be carry-over from other donors' samples. The sample consisted of naive CD4+ T cells from PBMCs. The subset is: CD45RA+ positively selected. This sequence joins TRBV5-1 and TRBJ1-2; 7 bases fit TRBD1. CDR3 DNA sequence: TGCGCCAGCAGCGGGCTAGGGACAGACGCCTACACCTTC. Translation gives CASSGLGTDAYTF.